Presented here are 2 T cell receptor beta chains from one specimen sequenced in a study of T cell repertoires in cytomegalovirus infection. A single record per CDR3 protein comes from TCRdb applying MiXCR to the reads. This sample has over 450,000 distinct CDR3 sequences, with roughly 12% found just once. Material for sequencing was PBMCs. The receptors shown here come from a human donor in good health (CMV status not recorded). Some clones in this sample may be carry-over from other donors' samples.

This clonotype was counted at least ten times. The chain carries TRBV11-2 and TRBJ1-1; the D is unclear. CDR3 length: 12 amino acids. Germline loops: CDR1 SGHAT, CDR2 FQNNGV. Trimming pared 2 bases from V and 8 bases from J, leaving 9 bases between. CDR3 nucleotides: TGTGCCAGCAGCTTAACAAGATGGGAAGCTTTCTTT. Translation: CASSLTRWEAFF.

This clonotype has a count of ten or more. The genes are TRBV5-1 and TRBJ2-7; 10 bases match TRBD2. Germline trimming cut 4 bases from V and 4 bases from J; bases unmatched to any gene: 2. Germline CDR1 reads SGHRS; CDR2 reads YFSETQ. The CDR3 extends over 13 amino acids. DNA of the CDR3: TGCGCCAGCAGCCTACTAGCGGGGTACGAGCAGTACTTC. It translates to CASSLLAGYEQYF.